A single sample is the source of the 26 T cell receptor beta chains below, sequenced in a study of T cells in tuberculosis. This table comes from immunoSEQ multiplex PCR, and its TCRdb copy is limited to in-frame clones, with some not included. The sample shows 37,000 or so clones, 85% to 95% of them seen only once. The sample consisted of PBMCs. The source of these receptors is a donor aged 10-30 years with latent tuberculosis or without tuberculosis infection. Some clones in this sample may be carry-over from other donors' samples.

The V and J genes are TRBV7-2 and TRBJ1-4, with D possibly matching TRBD1 (5 bases). Germline CDR1 reads SGHTA; CDR2 reads FQGNSA. V lost 5 bases, J lost 6 bases, and 25 bases lay in between. The CDR3 is made up of 18 amino acids. CDR3 amino acids: CASSTYGAWSTEHEKLFF. Here the CDR3 DNA reads TGTGCCAGCAGCACCTATGGGGCTTGGTCCACGGAGCATGAAAAACTGTTTTTT.

This sequence joins TRBV19 and TRBJ2-5; D call uncertain. The germline V gene has CDR1 LNHDA and CDR2 SQIVND (reference sequence). The CDR3 consists of 16 residues. V was pared by 5 bases and J by 1 base, with 17 bases between. CDR3 sequence (DNA): TGTGCCAGTAGTCTCATTACCACGCTACTCCAAGAGACCCAGTACTTC. This sequence encodes CASSLITTLLQETQYF.

This chain uses TRBV19 with TRBJ1-3, with D uncertain. The CDR3 is made up of 14 amino acids. Germline assignment: CDR1 LNHDA and CDR2 SQIVND (reference sequence). Deletions cut 5 bases from V and 2 bases from J, with 10 bases between. CDR3 bases: TGTGCCAGTAGTTCCCCCACTGCTGGAAACACCATATATTTT. Its translation: CASSSPTAGNTIYF.

This sequence joins TRBV18 and TRBJ1-2; TRBD1 is a possible D gene (6 bases). This CDR3 region has 16 residues. Per germline, CDR1 KGHSH and CDR2 LQKENI. The V and J ends lost 3 bases and 10 bases respectively, with 24 bases between them. The CDR3 DNA reads TGTGCCAGCTCACCGGGGCTACAGGGAATGTCCGACCCCTACACCTTC. Its protein product is CASSPGLQGMSDPYTF.

The chain combines TRBV4-1 with TRBJ1-2; D may be TRBD1 (5 bases). Trimming shortened V by 7 bases and J by 3 bases, and 15 bases separated the two germline ends. CDR1 MGHRA and CDR2 YSYEKL come from the germline V gene. This CDR3 is 14 amino acids long. The DNA for the CDR3 is TGCGCCAGCACCACTATGGGGGGGGACTATGGCTACACCTTC. Translating gives CASTTMGGDYGYTF.

V gene TRBV5-1 combines with J gene TRBJ2-7, with D tentatively TRBD1 (6 bases). The CDR3 totals 14 residues. V was clipped by 1 base and J by 5 bases, with 13 bases between them. Germline loops: CDR1 SGHRS, CDR2 YFSETQ. In nucleotides, the CDR3 is TGCGCCAGCAGCTTGAGACAGGCCGCTCACGAGCAGTACTTC. Translated: CASSLRQAAHEQYF.

The J gene is TRBJ2-3, the V gene TRBV27; weak D call: TRBD2 (6 bases). CDR1 is MNHEY and CDR2 is SMNVEV in the germline V gene (reference sequence). The V and J ends lost 5 bases and 0 bases respectively, with 15 bases between them. CDR3 length: 16 residues. The CDR3 protein is CASSLIGGTSTDTQYF. DNA for the CDR3: TGTGCCAGCAGTCTGATTGGGGGGACTAGCACAGATACGCAGTATTTT.

The chain recombines TRBV29-1 with TRBJ1-1, with 8 bases matching TRBD1. Germline V gene lookup returns CDR1 SQVTM and CDR2 ANQGSEA. The length of the CDR3 is 12 residues. Trimming cost V 6 bases and J 4 bases; bases outside gene matches: 4. For the CDR3, the DNA is TGCAGCGTCGTCACAGGGGGCACTGAAGCTTTCTTT. The encoded protein is CSVVTGGTEAFF.

V and J are TRBV25-1 and TRBJ2-4, with a possible D match to TRBD2 (6 bases). The CDR3 extends over 16 amino acids. V gave up 4 bases and J gave up 8 bases, with 21 bases separating them. Germline assignment: CDR1 MGHDK and CDR2 SYGVNS. The CDR3 loop is CASSVSAGAIGDIQYF. CDR3 sequence (DNA): TGTGCCAGCAGTGTATCAGCGGGCGCGATTGGAGACATTCAGTACTTC. The full variable domain, its missing parts supplied by reference TRBV25-1 and TRBJ2-4, is EADIYQTPRYLVIGTGKKITLECSQTMGHDKMYWYQQDPGMELHLIHYSYGVNSTEKGDLSSESTVSRIRTEHFPLTLESARPSHTSQYLCASSVSAGAIGDIQYFGAGTRLSVL.

This clone was counted once. J is TRBJ2-7 and V is TRBV27, with TRBD2 matching 10 bases. The ends lost 4 bases at V and 6 bases at J; junction bases unmatched: 9. Germline loops: CDR1 MNHEY, CDR2 SMNVEV (reference sequence). This CDR3 spans 15 amino acids. The CDR3 DNA sequence: TGTGCCAGCAGTTCACCCAGCGGGGGGGCGTCCGAGCAGTACTTC. Encoded protein: CASSSPSGGASEQYF.

V is TRBV10-2 and J is TRBJ2-2, with 10 positions matching TRBD2. Per germline, CDR1 WSHSY and CDR2 SAAADI. The CDR3 contains 16 residues. With V trimmed by 6 bases and J by 3 bases, 7 bases remained unmatched. CDR3: CASRSTSGPDTGELFF. The CDR3 DNA is TGCGCCAGCAGATCGACTAGCGGGCCTGACACCGGGGAGCTGTTTTTT.

This chain joins TRBV9 and TRBJ1-2; the match to TRBD1 covers 7 bases. V was clipped by 3 bases and J by 9 bases; unmatched bases: 8. The CDR3 sequence is 13 residues long. Per the germline V gene, CDR1 is SGDLS and CDR2 is YYNGEE. As DNA, the CDR3 is TGTGCCAGCAGCGGGGGGACAGTCCTACGCTACACCTTC. Translated: CASSGGTVLRYTF.

J is TRBJ2-2 and V is TRBV9; D unclear. The CDR3 extends over 13 amino acids. Trimming pared 0 bases from V and 3 bases from J, leaving 3 bases between. Germline V gives CDR1 SGDLS, CDR2 YYNGEE. The CDR3 spells CASSVAYTGELFF. DNA of the CDR3: TGTGCCAGCAGCGTAGCCTACACCGGGGAGCTGTTTTTT.

This chain connects TRBV9 to TRBJ2-7, with unresolved D. The CDR3 is made up of 12 amino acids. Germline V gives CDR1 SGDLS, CDR2 YYNGEE. The ends were cut back, 2 bases at V and 1 base at J, with 4 bases in the middle. CDR3 DNA: TGTGCCAGCAGCGTCATTTCCTACGAGCAGTACTTC. Translated: CASSVISYEQYF.

This clone was seen once. V is TRBV5-1 and J is TRBJ2-3; 9 bases are shared with TRBD2. This CDR3 has 14 residues. The ends lost 5 bases at V and 2 bases at J; junction bases unmatched: 3. In germline, CDR1 is SGHRS, CDR2 YFSETQ. For the CDR3, the DNA is TGCGCCAGCAGTGAGCGGGGGGACACAGATACGCAGTATTTT. Encoded protein: CASSERGDTDTQYF.

This clone came up once. Germline is not matched at one junction end, which may reflect a read error. The rearrangement joins TRBV5-4 to TRBJ1-6; D is perhaps TRBD1 (5 bases). CDR3 length: 15 amino acids. Per germline, CDR1 SGHNT and CDR2 YYREEE (reference sequence). The CDR3 DNA sequence: TGTGCCAGTAGCTTGTTATCGACAGTGAATTCACCCCTCCACTTT. Its protein product is CASSLLSTVNSPLHF.

This chain connects TRBV11-2 to TRBJ2-2, with TRBD2 matching over 10 bases. With 2 bases clipped from V and 2 bases from J, the junction kept 11 bases outside the gene matches. Germline V gene lookup returns CDR1 SGHAT and CDR2 FQNNGV. The CDR3 runs to 19 residues. CDR3 residues: CASSLRLAGALSNTGELFF. DNA of the CDR3: TGTGCCAGCAGCTTACGTCTAGCGGGGGCCCTATCTAACACCGGGGAGCTGTTTTTT.

The CDR3 DNA reads TGTGCCAGTAGTATTAAGGCGGGGGCTGAGACCCAGTACTTC. Translation: CASSIKAGAETQYF. The chain recombines TRBV19 with TRBJ2-5; D possibly corresponds to TRBD2 (7 bases). The CDR3 extends over 14 amino acids. CDR1 is LNHDA and CDR2 is SQIVND in the germline V gene (reference sequence). With 3 bases removed from V and 5 bases from J, the gap between germline ends came to 13 bases.

The gene calls are TRBV11-2 and TRBJ1-1; TRBD1 is a possible D gene (5 bases). CDR3 length: 14 amino acids. V was cut by 5 bases and J by 4 bases, with 14 bases left in between. Germline lookup yields CDR1 SGHAT and CDR2 FQNNGV. CDR3 residues: CASSGHRFPTEAFF. The CDR3 DNA is TGTGCCAGCAGCGGTCACAGGTTCCCCACTGAAGCTTTCTTT.

The rearrangement joins TRBV6-6 to TRBJ2-1; D is undetermined. The CDR3 has 15 amino acids. Germline lookup yields CDR1 MNHNY and CDR2 SVGAGI (reference sequence). Trimming pared 0 bases from V and 0 bases from J, leaving 6 bases between. CDR3 nucleotides: TGTGCCAGCAGTTACTCACTAAGCTCCTACAATGAGCAGTTCTTC. Its protein product is CASSYSLSSYNEQFF.

J is TRBJ2-3 and V is TRBV7-2; 9 positions agree with TRBD1. Germline CDR1 is SGHTA and CDR2 is FQGNSA. J lost 0 bases, V lost 6 bases, and 4 bases had no gene match. This CDR3 is built from 15 residues. CDR3 bases: TGTGCCAGCAGTATCGGACAGGGGAGCACAGATACGCAGTATTTT. This sequence encodes CASSIGQGSTDTQYF.

This chain connects TRBV19 to TRBJ1-2; 8 positions agree with TRBD1. Germline CDR1 reads LNHDA; CDR2 reads SQIVND (reference sequence). The CDR3 runs to 14 residues. Trimming at V came to 4 bases and at J to 4 bases, leaving 5 bases not matched to a gene. In DNA, the CDR3 is TGTGCCAGTAGTAACCCAGGGACAGGCTATGGCTACACCTTC. It yields the protein CASSNPGTGYGYTF.

V usage is TRBV25-1 and J usage is TRBJ1-1; D is uncertain. Trimming took off 6 bases at V and 4 bases at J, with 6 bases between the two ends. From germline, CDR1 is MGHDK and CDR2 SYGVNS. This CDR3 region has 11 residues. Here the CDR3 reads CASRRGTEAFF. The CDR3 nucleotides are TGTGCCAGCAGGCGGGGCACTGAAGCTTTCTTT.

The chain combines TRBV5-1 with TRBJ2-3; D not certain. The CDR3 has 12 amino acids. V was trimmed by 3 bases and J by 1 base, leaving 3 bases between them. The germline CDR1 and CDR2 sequences are SGHRS and YFSETQ. CDR3: CASSSGTDTQYF. The CDR3 region has the DNA TGCGCCAGCAGCTCAGGCACAGATACGCAGTATTTT. Supplemented by reference TRBV5-1 and TRBJ2-3, the full variable domain reads KAGVTQTPRYLIKTRGQQVTLSCSPISGHRSVSWYQQTPGQGLQFLFEYFSETQRNKGNFPGRFSGRQFSNSRSEMNVSTLELGDSALYLCASSSGTDTQYFGPGTRLTVL.

This sequence joins TRBV6-5 and TRBJ2-7; TRBD1 matches 9 bases. V shed 2 bases and J 5 bases; nucleotides not matched to a gene: 10. There are 16 residues in the CDR3. Germline lookup yields CDR1 MNHEY and CDR2 SVGAGI. The CDR3 is CASSYPPGTGIHEQYF. CDR3 coding DNA: TGTGCCAGCAGTTACCCTCCTGGGACAGGGATCCACGAGCAGTACTTC.

The V and J genes are TRBV15 and TRBJ1-2; perhaps TRBD1 as D (6 bases). V was pared by 2 bases and J by 3 bases, with 16 bases between. In germline, CDR1 is LNHNV, CDR2 YYDKDF (reference sequence). CDR3 length equals 16 residues. The CDR3 region is CATSRQPDRPHYGYTF. The DNA of the CDR3 is TGTGCCACCAGCAGACAGCCTGACAGGCCCCACTATGGCTACACCTTC.